This T cell receptor beta chain emerged from a study of T cells after yellow fever vaccination. Study in general: Fractions with few cells were prepared using SMART-Seq v4 Ultra Low Input.

This CDR3 comprises 14 residues. The germline V gene has CDR1 KGHSH and CDR2 LQKENI. The V end lost 5 bases, the J end lost 0 bases, and 10 bases lay between the germline ends. Study conclusions and caveats: A small proportion of clonotypes was detected in both the CD4 and CD8 compartments. Post-booster repertoires again held most primary-vaccination clones (about 95% CD4, 80% to 90% CD8).

In this sample, this clonotype turned up a few times. Its target is not known. Conversion of TCR transcripts into cDNA relied on 5'RACE template switching, which added a universal primer site and UMIs. TCRdb processed the 5' RACE reads anew with MiXCR; each CDR3 protein has one entry. The sample lists roughly 260,000 distinct CDR3 sequences, roughly 13% occurring once. The chain couples TRBV18 to TRBJ1-1; unclear D gene. The starting material was CD4+ T cells sorted from PBMCs, obtained 45 days after the yellow fever booster vaccination. The receptor's source is a man aged 25-40 years who received the YFV17D yellow fever vaccine. The CDR3 sequence is CASSARLMNTEAFF. In nucleotides, the CDR3 is TGTGCCAGCTCAGCCAGGCTGATGAACACTGAAGCTTTCTTT.